The 12 T cell receptor beta chains given below trace back to one sample, sequenced in a study of neurological immune-mediated disorders (dated by TCRdb to the late 2010s). Libraries were built with 5' RACE. The instrument was an Illumina HiSeq 2500. TCRdb passed the public sequencing reads through fastp at Q25 and MiXCR, retaining productive beta sequences. Merged by CDR3 protein, the rows form single entries marked with the most common genes and DNA. The sample table contains over 50,000 distinct CDR3 sequences; only one count was recorded for more than 4.5% of them. The top ten clonotypes cover about 5.8% of the sample. The sequencing sample was made of PBMCs. The source of these receptors is a human donor with multiple sclerosis. The donor label of this sample is uncertain.

This clonotype was picked up many times. The rearrangement links TRBV20-1 to TRBJ1-2, with D perhaps matching TRBD1 (5 bases). V dropped 4 bases and J dropped 4 bases, with 10 bases sitting between them. The CDR3 runs 12 residues. Germline lookup yields CDR1 DFQATT and CDR2 SNEGSKA (reference sequence). The CDR3 DNA follows: TGCAGTGCTACCGACAGCGTCTATGGCTACACCTTC. Amino acids: CSATDSVYGYTF.

The CDR3 protein is CASSSLWEDSYEQYF. For the CDR3, the DNA is TGTGCCAGCAGTTCTCTTTGGGAGGACTCCTACGAGCAGTACTTC. The genes are TRBV28 and TRBJ2-7; the D gene is possibly TRBD2 (6 bases). The CDR3 is 15 amino acids. The V and J ends lost 4 bases and 0 bases respectively, with 13 bases between them. Germline loops: CDR1 MDHEN, CDR2 SYDVKM.

There are many counts of this clonotype. The chain is built from TRBV5-1 and TRBJ1-1; no clear D gene. There are 16 residues in the CDR3. V was pared by 0 bases and J by 2 bases, with 14 bases between. Per the germline V gene, CDR1 is SGHRS and CDR2 is YFSETQ. The CDR3 spells CASSLAGFGANTEAFF. The CDR3 bases are TGCGCCAGCAGCTTGGCCGGTTTTGGTGCAAACACTGAAGCTTTCTTT.

This clonotype was seen more than once but under ten times. The chain is built from TRBV10-3 and TRBJ2-7, with D tentatively TRBD1 (5 bases). This CDR3 is built from 12 residues. V lost 6 bases, J lost 5 bases, and 11 bases lay in between. Germline CDR1 ENHRY, CDR2 SYGVKD. CDR3 bases: TGTGCCATCAGAGGGCAGGGAAACGAGCAGTACTTC. Translated, it gives CAIRGQGNEQYF.

This clonotype is medium-sized. The chain employs TRBV7-8 and TRBJ1-2; 7 positions match TRBD1. V gave up 5 bases and J gave up 8 bases; unmatched junction bases: 8. This CDR3 comprises 13 residues. CDR1 is SGHVS and CDR2 is FQNEAQ in the germline V gene. The CDR3 DNA reads as TGTGCCAGCAGCCCCCGAGGGGGCGTGGGCTACACCTTC. The encoded protein is CASSPRGGVGYTF.

In its sample, this clonotype was seen a few times. One junction end disagrees with the germline gene, perhaps due to a read error. This chain uses TRBV5-1 with TRBJ2-2, with TRBD1 as a possible D gene (6 bases). This CDR3 contains 14 residues. Germline V CDR1 and CDR2: SGHRS, YFSETQ. The CDR3 spells CASTLTGNTGELFF. In DNA form, the CDR3 reads TGCGCCAGCACCTTGACAGGCAACACCGGGGAGCTGTTTTTT.

This clonotype has ten or more counts. The J gene is TRBJ1-1, the V gene TRBV9, with D unclear. The CDR3 loop spans 13 amino acids. Germline values: CDR1 SGDLS, CDR2 YYNGEE. The V end lost 3 bases, the J end lost 2 bases, and 8 bases lay between the germline ends. Here the CDR3 DNA reads TGTGCCAGCAGCGAGTGGATAAACACTGAAGCTTTCTTT. Its protein product is CASSEWINTEAFF.

This clonotype appeared many times. The V gene is TRBV5-1, the J gene TRBJ1-1; D gene ambiguous. The CDR3 runs to 14 residues. CDR1 and CDR2 (germline): SGHRS, YFSETQ. V was pared by 4 bases and J by 5 bases, with 15 bases between. CDR3 loop: CASSPRSRGTEAFF. The DNA of the CDR3 is TGCGCCAGCAGCCCCCGAAGCCGGGGTACTGAAGCTTTCTTT.

This clonotype was detected many times. This chain connects TRBV5-1 to TRBJ2-3; 10 bases are a match to TRBD2. Trimming cost V 2 bases and J 2 bases; bases outside gene matches: 8. The CDR3 has 17 amino acids. Germline values: CDR1 SGHRS, CDR2 YFSETQ. The CDR3 coding sequence is TGCGCCAGCAGCTTCGGCCCTAGCGGGGGAGTCACAGATACGCAGTATTTT. Protein sequence: CASSFGPSGGVTDTQYF. Together with reference TRBV5-1 and TRBJ2-3, the CDR3 gives the full variable domain: KAGVTQTPRYLIKTRGQQVTLSCSPISGHRSVSWYQQTPGQGLQFLFEYFSETQRNKGNFPGRFSGRQFSNSRSEMNVSTLELGDSALYLCASSFGPSGGVTDTQYFGPGTRLTVL.

This clonotype appeared many times. DNA of the CDR3: TGCAGTGCTAGAGATCGACAGAAGGGGGATCAGCCCCAGCATTTT. This translates into CSARDRQKGDQPQHF. The chain has TRBV20-1 and TRBJ1-5, with D possibly TRBD1 on 6 matching bases. Germline lookup yields CDR1 DFQATT and CDR2 SNEGSKA (reference sequence). The CDR3 loop spans 15 amino acids. V gave up 0 bases and J gave up 5 bases, with 14 bases separating them.

In its sample, this clonotype was seen many times. The rearrangement joins TRBV5-1 to TRBJ2-1; 7 bases fit TRBD1. The CDR3 runs to 14 residues. V shed 4 bases, J shed 4 bases, and the junction held 5 bases outside the gene matches. CDR1 is SGHRS and CDR2 is YFSETQ in the germline V gene. CDR3 residues: CASSDGQVYNEQFF. CDR3 nucleotide sequence: TGCGCCAGCAGCGACGGACAGGTTTACAATGAGCAGTTCTTC.

At least ten counts were recorded for this clonotype. DNA of the CDR3: TGCGCCAGCAGCTTGATGGGCGGTGGCTCCTACAATGAGCAGTTCTTC. Translated: CASSLMGGGSYNEQFF. V and J are TRBV5-1 and TRBJ2-1; D unresolved. V gave up 1 base and J gave up 0 bases, with 11 bases separating them. Per the germline V gene, CDR1 is SGHRS and CDR2 is YFSETQ. This CDR3 region has 16 residues.